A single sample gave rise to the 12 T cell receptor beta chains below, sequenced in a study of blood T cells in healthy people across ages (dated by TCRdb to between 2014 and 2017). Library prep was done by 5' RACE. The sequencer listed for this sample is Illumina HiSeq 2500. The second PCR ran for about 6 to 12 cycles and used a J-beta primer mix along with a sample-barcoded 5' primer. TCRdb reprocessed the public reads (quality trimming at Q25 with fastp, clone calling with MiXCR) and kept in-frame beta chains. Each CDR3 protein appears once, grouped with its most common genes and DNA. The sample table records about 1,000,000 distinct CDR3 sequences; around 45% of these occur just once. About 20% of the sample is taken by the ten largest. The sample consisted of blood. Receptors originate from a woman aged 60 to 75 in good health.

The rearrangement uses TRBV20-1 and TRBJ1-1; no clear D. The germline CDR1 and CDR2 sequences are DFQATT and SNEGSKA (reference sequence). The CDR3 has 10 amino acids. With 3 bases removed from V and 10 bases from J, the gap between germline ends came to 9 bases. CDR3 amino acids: CSARDLAAFF. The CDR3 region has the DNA TGCAGTGCTAGGGATTTAGCAGCTTTCTTT.

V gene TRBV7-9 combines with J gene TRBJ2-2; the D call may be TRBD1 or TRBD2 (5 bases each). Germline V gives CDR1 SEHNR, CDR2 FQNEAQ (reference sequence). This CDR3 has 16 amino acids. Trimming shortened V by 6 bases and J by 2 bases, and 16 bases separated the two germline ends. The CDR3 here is CASRSNEGLNTGELFF. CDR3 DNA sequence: TGTGCCAGCAGATCGAACGAGGGGCTAAACACCGGGGAGCTGTTTTTT.

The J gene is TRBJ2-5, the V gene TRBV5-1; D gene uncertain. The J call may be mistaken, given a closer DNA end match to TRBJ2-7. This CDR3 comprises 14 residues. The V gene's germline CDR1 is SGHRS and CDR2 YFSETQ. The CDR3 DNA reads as TGCGCCAGCAGCCCCTGGTTAGGGTCCGTCGAGCAGTACTTC. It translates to CASSPWLGSVEQYF.

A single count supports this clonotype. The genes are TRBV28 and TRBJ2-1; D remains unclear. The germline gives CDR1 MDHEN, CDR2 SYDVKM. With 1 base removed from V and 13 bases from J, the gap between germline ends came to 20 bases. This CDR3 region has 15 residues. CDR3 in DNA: TGTGCCAGCAGTTTATCTCCTTTTTGGCAAGAGACCCAGTTCTTC. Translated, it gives CASSLSPFWQETQFF.

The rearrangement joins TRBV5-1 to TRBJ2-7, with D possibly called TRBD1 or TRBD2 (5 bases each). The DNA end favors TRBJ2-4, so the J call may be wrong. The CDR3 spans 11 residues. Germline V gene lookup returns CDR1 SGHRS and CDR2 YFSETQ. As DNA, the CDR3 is TGCGCCAGCAGCTGGGGGAACATTCAGTACTTC. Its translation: CASSWGNIQYF.

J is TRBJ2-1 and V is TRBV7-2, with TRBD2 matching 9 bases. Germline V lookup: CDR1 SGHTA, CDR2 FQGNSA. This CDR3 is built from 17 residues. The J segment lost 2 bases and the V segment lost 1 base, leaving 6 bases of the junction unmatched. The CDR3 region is CASSLGLAGRPYNEQFF. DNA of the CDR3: TGTGCCAGCAGCTTAGGGCTAGCGGGACGTCCCTACAATGAGCAGTTCTTC. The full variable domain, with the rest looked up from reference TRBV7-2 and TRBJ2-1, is GAGVSQSPSNKVTEKGKDVELRCDPISGHTALYWYRQSLGQGLEFLIYFQGNSAPDKSGLPSDRFSAERTGGSVSTLTIQRTQQEDSAVYLCASSLGLAGRPYNEQFFGPGTRLTVL.

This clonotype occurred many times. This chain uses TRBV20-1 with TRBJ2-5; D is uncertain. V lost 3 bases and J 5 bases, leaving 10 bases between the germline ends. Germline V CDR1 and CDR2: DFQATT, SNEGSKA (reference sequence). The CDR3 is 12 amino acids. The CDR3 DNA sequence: TGCAGTGCTAGCTTCCTAGGGGAGACCCAGTACTTC. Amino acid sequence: CSASFLGETQYF.

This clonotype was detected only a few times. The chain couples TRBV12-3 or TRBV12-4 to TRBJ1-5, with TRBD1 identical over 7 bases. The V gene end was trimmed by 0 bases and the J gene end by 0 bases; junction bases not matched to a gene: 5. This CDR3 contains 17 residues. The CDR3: CASSLAGTGDSNQPQHF. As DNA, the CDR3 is TGTGCCAGCAGTTTAGCAGGTACAGGGGATAGCAATCAGCCCCAGCATTTT.

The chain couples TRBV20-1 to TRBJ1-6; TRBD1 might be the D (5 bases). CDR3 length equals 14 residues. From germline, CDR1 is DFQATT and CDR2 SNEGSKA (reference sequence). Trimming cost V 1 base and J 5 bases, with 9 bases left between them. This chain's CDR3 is CSARVPGDNSPLHF. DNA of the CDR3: TGCAGTGCTAGAGTACCGGGGGATAATTCACCCCTCCACTTT.

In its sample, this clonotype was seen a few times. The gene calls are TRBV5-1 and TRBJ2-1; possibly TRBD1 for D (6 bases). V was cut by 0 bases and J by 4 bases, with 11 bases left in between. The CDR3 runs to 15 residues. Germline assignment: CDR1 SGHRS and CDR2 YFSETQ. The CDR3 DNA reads TGCGCCAGCAGCTTGGCCCTGGACAGTTACAATGAGCAGTTCTTC. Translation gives CASSLALDSYNEQFF.

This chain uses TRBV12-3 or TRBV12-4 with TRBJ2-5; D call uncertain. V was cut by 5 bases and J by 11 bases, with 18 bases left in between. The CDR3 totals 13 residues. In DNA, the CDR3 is TGTGCCAGCAGTGCCGCCAGAAACAATGAGCAGTACTTC. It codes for CASSAARNNEQYF.

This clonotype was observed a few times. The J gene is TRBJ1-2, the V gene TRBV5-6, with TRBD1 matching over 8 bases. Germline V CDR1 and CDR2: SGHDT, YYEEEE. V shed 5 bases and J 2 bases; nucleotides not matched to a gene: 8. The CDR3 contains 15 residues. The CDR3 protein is CASREPGGSNYGYTF. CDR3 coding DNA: TGTGCCAGCAGAGAACCAGGGGGCTCGAACTATGGCTACACCTTC.